The 30 T cell receptor beta chains reported below all come from one sample, sequenced in a study of blood T cell repertoires in COVID-19. Sequenced by immunoSEQ multiplex PCR; TCRdb stores in-frame clones only, minus some. The sample holds some 83,000 clones; roughly nine tenths are singletons and the top ten take around 5.1%. Sequencing was performed on peripheral blood. These TCRs come from a woman older than 75 with active or convalescent COVID-19.

The chain has TRBV1 and TRBJ2-3; the table's D gene call, TRBD2, was not cross checked with the DNA. TRBV1 represents a pseudogene. The CDR3 has 17 amino acids. The CDR3 coding sequence is TGCACCAGCAGCCAAGATAATAACGGGGGGCGCACAGATACGCAGTATTTT. As protein: CTSSQDNNGGRTDTQYF.

The chain has TRBV6-5 and TRBJ1-2; D possibly corresponds to TRBD1 (6 bases). Germline CDR1 MNHEY, CDR2 SVGAGI. The CDR3 is 14 residues long. Trimming took 5 bases from V and 8 from J, leaving 18 bases between them. The CDR3 reads CASSPPTGTRGYTF. For the CDR3, the DNA is TGTGCCAGCAGTCCCCCGACAGGAACTAGGGGCTACACCTTC.

The genes are TRBV28 and TRBJ2-7, with D perhaps matching TRBD1 (5 bases). The V gene lost 9 bases and the J gene lost 3 bases, with 15 bases spanning the gap. Germline assignment: CDR1 MDHEN and CDR2 SYDVKM. The CDR3 has 13 residues. The CDR3 DNA reads TGTGCCAGTCGACCGACAGACAACTACGAGCAGTACTTC. The encoded protein is CASRPTDNYEQYF.

The chain joins TRBV28 to TRBJ2-3; 7 nucleotides line up with TRBD2. The junction had 17 bases not matched to a gene; V was cut back by 5 bases and J by 9 bases. The germline V gene has CDR1 MDHEN and CDR2 SYDVKM. The CDR3 is 16 amino acids. This chain's CDR3 is CASSPQMGGGKETQYF. The DNA for the CDR3 is TGTGCCAGCAGTCCCCAAATGGGGGGAGGGAAGGAGACGCAGTATTTT.

This chain joins TRBV20-1 and TRBJ2-3; no definite D call. V dropped 6 bases and J dropped 4 bases, with 8 bases sitting between them. Germline CDR1 is DFQATT and CDR2 is SNEGSKA (reference sequence). This CDR3 is 11 amino acids long. The CDR3 is CSAVPADTQYF. Written as DNA, the CDR3 is TGCAGTGCCGTCCCCGCAGATACGCAGTATTTT.

J is TRBJ2-7 and V is TRBV6-5, with no clear D. Trimming pared 2 bases from V and 6 bases from J, leaving 14 bases between. This CDR3 has 14 amino acids. The germline CDR1 and CDR2 sequences are MNHEY and SVGAGI. The CDR3 DNA is TGTGCCAGCAGTTACGAACAGACGAACGCCGAGCAGTACTTC. Amino acid sequence: CASSYEQTNAEQYF.

This clone was counted a single time. The chain joins TRBV19 to TRBJ2-7, with 13 bases matching TRBD2. J was trimmed by 3 bases and V by 5 bases; bases with no gene match: 7. Germline lookup yields CDR1 LNHDA and CDR2 SQIVND (reference sequence). The CDR3 covers 16 residues. CDR3 coding DNA: TGTGCCAGTAGTCCAGGGGGACTAGCGGGACTCTACGAGCAGTACTTC. This codes for CASSPGGLAGLYEQYF. Full variable domain (outside the CDR3, taken from reference TRBV19 and TRBJ2-7): DGGITQSPKYLFRKEGQNVTLSCEQNLNHDAMYWYRQDPGQGLRLIYYSQIVNDFQKGDIAEGYSVSREKKESFPLTVTSAQKNPTAFYLCASSPGGLAGLYEQYFGPGTRLTVT.

V is TRBV7-9 and J is TRBJ1-6; tentatively, D is TRBD1 (6 bases). Trimming left V 4 bases short and J 10 bases short, with 14 bases between. Germline CDR1 reads SEHNR; CDR2 reads FQNEAQ (reference sequence). CDR3 length: 14 amino acids. CDR3 residues: CASSSQGYVSPLHF. Here the CDR3 DNA reads TGTGCCAGCAGCTCACAGGGTTATGTCTCACCCCTCCACTTT.

CDR3 DNA: TGTGCCAGCAGTTTATCGGGGAGATCCTACACCTACAATGAGCAGTTCTTC. Translated, it gives CASSLSGRSYTYNEQFF. V gene TRBV27 combines with J gene TRBJ2-1, with TRBD2 as a possible D gene (5 bases). CDR3 length: 17 amino acids. V lost 0 bases and J 2 bases, leaving 14 bases between the germline ends. Germline CDR1 reads MNHEY; CDR2 reads SMNVEV (reference sequence).

This chain joins TRBV19 and TRBJ2-1; 7 bases map to TRBD1. The CDR3 is 14 residues long. Germline CDR1 and CDR2: LNHDA and SQIVND (reference sequence). V shed 7 bases, J shed 7 bases, and the junction held 10 bases outside the gene matches. The CDR3 region is CASIQTGDQNEQFF. As DNA, the CDR3 is TGTGCCAGTATTCAAACAGGGGATCAAAATGAGCAGTTCTTC.

The chain carries TRBV7-2 and TRBJ1-2; 8 positions match TRBD1. The CDR3 extends over 16 amino acids. Germline CDR1 is SGHTA and CDR2 is FQGNSA. Trimming took 1 base from V and 2 from J; bases not matched to a gene: 6. The DNA for the CDR3 is TGTGCCAGCAGCTTAGACGGTACAGGGGGGAACTATGGCTACACCTTC. It specifies CASSLDGTGGNYGYTF. Drawing the rest from reference TRBV7-2 and TRBJ1-2, the complete variable domain is GAGVSQSPSNKVTEKGKDVELRCDPISGHTALYWYRQSLGQGLEFLIYFQGNSAPDKSGLPSDRFSAERTGGSVSTLTIQRTQQEDSAVYLCASSLDGTGGNYGYTFGSGTRLTVV.

This chain links TRBV19 with TRBJ2-1; 10 bases are shared with TRBD2. The junction had 9 bases not matched to a gene; V was cut back by 5 bases and J by 8 bases. This CDR3 comprises 15 residues. The germline V gene has CDR1 LNHDA and CDR2 SQIVND (reference sequence). CDR3 in amino acids: CASSDSGRPWDEQFF. In DNA, the CDR3 is TGTGCCAGTAGTGATAGCGGGAGGCCCTGGGATGAGCAGTTCTTC.

The chain carries TRBV6-5 and TRBJ1-2, with D possibly matching TRBD1 (6 bases). The CDR3 contains 14 residues. Per the germline V gene, CDR1 is MNHEY and CDR2 is SVGAGI. V was clipped by 5 bases and J by 7 bases, with 17 bases between them. CDR3 DNA: TGTGCCAGCAGTCCCAGGGGCGCGGTAATTGGCTACACCTTC. This sequence encodes CASSPRGAVIGYTF.

The V call is TRBV28, the J call TRBJ1-3, with D maybe TRBD1 (6 bases). CDR1 is MDHEN, CDR2 SYDVKM, per germline. This CDR3 is built from 15 residues. V was cut by 3 bases and J by 0 bases, with 9 bases left in between. The CDR3 region is CASSFAGDSGNTIYF. CDR3 DNA sequence: TGTGCCAGCAGTTTTGCAGGGGACTCTGGAAACACCATATATTTT.

The chain employs TRBV2 and TRBJ1-1; 9 bases line up with TRBD1. This CDR3 has 14 residues. Trimming cost V 6 bases and J 5 bases; bases outside gene matches: 7. CDR1 and CDR2 (germline): SNHLY, FYNNEI. The CDR3 spells CASRTDRGGTEAFF. The CDR3 nucleotides are TGTGCCAGCAGAACGGACAGGGGTGGGACTGAAGCTTTCTTT. Filled out from reference TRBV2 and TRBJ1-1, the complete variable domain reads EPEVTQTPSHQVTQMGQEVILRCVPISNHLYFYWYRQILGQKVEFLVSFYNNEISEKSEIFDDQFSVERPDGSNFTLKIRSTKLEDSAMYFCASRTDRGGTEAFFGQGTRLTVV.

The rearrangement links TRBV4-3 to TRBJ2-2; D not resolved. The germline V gene has CDR1 LGHNA and CDR2 YSLEER. Trimming cost V 2 bases and J 6 bases, with 4 bases left between them. The CDR3 has 12 residues. In nucleotides, the CDR3 is TGCGCCAGCAGCCAAAGCCCCGGGGAGCTGTTTTTT. Translation gives CASSQSPGELFF.

The chain couples TRBV7-9 to TRBJ2-1; tentative D call: TRBD2 (5 bases). The CDR3 covers 14 residues. Trimming removed 5 bases from V and 7 bases from J, with 15 bases in between. Germline V gene data show CDR1 as SEHNR and CDR2 as FQNEAQ (reference sequence). CDR3 region: CASSPPLVRNEQFF. In DNA form, the CDR3 reads TGTGCCAGCAGCCCTCCACTAGTGCGGAATGAGCAGTTCTTC.

The chain employs TRBV5-1 and TRBJ2-3, with D perhaps matching TRBD2 (5 bases). The CDR3 runs to 15 residues. V was pared by 3 bases and J by 0 bases, with 11 bases between. The V gene's germline CDR1 is SGHRS and CDR2 YFSETQ. The chain's CDR3 is CASSSDGVSTDTQYF. For the CDR3, the DNA is TGCGCCAGCAGCTCGGACGGGGTTAGCACAGATACGCAGTATTTT. Full variable domain (remainder filled in from reference TRBV5-1 and TRBJ2-3): KAGVTQTPRYLIKTRGQQVTLSCSPISGHRSVSWYQQTPGQGLQFLFEYFSETQRNKGNFPGRFSGRQFSNSRSEMNVSTLELGDSALYLCASSSDGVSTDTQYFGPGTRLTVL.

This clone was seen only once. In DNA, the CDR3 is TGTGCCAGCTCACCGACGGGGGGGGAGAATCAGCCCCAGCATTTT. It codes for CASSPTGGENQPQHF. The chain has TRBV9 and TRBJ1-5, with TRBD1 as a possible D gene (5 bases). Trimming removed 7 bases from V and 4 bases from J, with 18 bases in between. CDR1 SGDLS and CDR2 YYNGEE come from the germline V gene. The CDR3 contains 15 residues.

This clone has more than one count but fewer than ten. V is TRBV24-1 and J is TRBJ2-5; TRBD1 matches at 8 bases. After removal of 5 bases from V and 5 bases from J, the junction contained 6 bases not matched to a gene. This CDR3 is 14 amino acids long. The germline V gene encodes CDR1 KGHDR and CDR2 SFDVKD. The CDR3 DNA follows: TGTGCCACCAGTGGGCAGGGGGCCGTGGAGACCCAGTACTTC. This sequence encodes CATSGQGAVETQYF.

The chain is built from TRBV7-2 and TRBJ2-3; a possible D gene is TRBD2 (6 bases). The CDR3 runs to 14 residues. Between the trimmed V and J ends, which lost 5 bases and 4 bases, there was a span of 13 bases. Germline CDR1 SGHTA, CDR2 FQGNSA. CDR3 coding DNA: TGTGCCAGCAGCGACACTAGCATTCCAGATACGCAGTATTTT. It encodes CASSDTSIPDTQYF.

The V call is TRBV11-1, the J call TRBJ2-3, with 7 bases that match TRBD2. The J segment lost 4 bases and the V segment lost 2 bases, leaving 6 bases of the junction unmatched. CDR1 and CDR2 from the germline V gene are SGHAT and FQDESV (reference sequence). This CDR3 is built from 15 residues. The CDR3 region is CASSLSTSVPDTQYF. As DNA, the CDR3 is TGTGCCAGCAGCTTAAGCACTAGCGTCCCAGATACGCAGTATTTT.

J is TRBJ1-3 and V is TRBV7-8, with no clear D. The CDR3 is 16 residues long. The germline V gene encodes CDR1 SGHVS and CDR2 FQNEAQ. Trimming stripped 1 base from V and 0 bases from J, with 10 bases between. The CDR3 DNA is TGTGCCAGCAGCTTAGTCTCAGGCGTCTCTGGAAACACCATATATTTT. Amino acids: CASSLVSGVSGNTIYF.

The chain is built from TRBV6-5 and TRBJ2-2, with TRBD1 as a possible D gene (7 bases). CDR1 is MNHEY, CDR2 SVGAGI, per germline. The CDR3 spans 16 residues. Trimming took off 2 bases at V and 8 bases at J, with 18 bases between the two ends. The CDR3 DNA is TGTGCCAGCAGTTACCTGAGCAGGGGGGCGATGGGGGAGCTGTTTTTT. This sequence encodes CASSYLSRGAMGELFF.

This chain uses TRBV7-2 with TRBJ2-7, with 9 nucleotides matching TRBD1. Germline loops: CDR1 SGHTA, CDR2 FQGNSA. J gave up 3 bases and V 5 bases, and 11 bases lay outside the gene matches. The CDR3 covers 16 residues. This CDR3 reads CASSPNRDRVNYEQYF. The CDR3 coding sequence is TGTGCCAGCAGCCCAAACCGGGACAGGGTAAACTACGAGCAGTACTTC.

V usage is TRBV7-2 and J usage is TRBJ1-1, with D perhaps matching TRBD1 (5 bases). The CDR3 totals 15 residues. Trimming left V 5 bases short and J 6 bases short, with 19 bases between. Germline V gene lookup returns CDR1 SGHTA and CDR2 FQGNSA. The CDR3 nucleotides are TGTGCCAGCAGCCCCTTGGGGCAGGGAAAGTCTGAAGCTTTCTTT. It translates to CASSPLGQGKSEAFF.

This clone was observed once. Other DNA sequences of this sample code for an identical CDR3. This chain links TRBV6-5 with TRBJ2-5, with D unresolved. The V and J ends lost 0 bases and 4 bases respectively, with 6 bases between them. The germline V gene encodes CDR1 MNHEY and CDR2 SVGAGI. CDR3 length: 13 amino acids. As DNA, the CDR3 is TGTGCCAGCAGTTACTCACCAGGAGAGACCCAGTACTTC. Protein product: CASSYSPGETQYF.

The chain joins TRBV29-1 to TRBJ1-5; D may be TRBD1 (5 bases). V lost 1 base and J lost 2, with 12 bases in between. Germline V lookup: CDR1 SQVTM, CDR2 ANQGSEA. The CDR3 totals 15 residues. The CDR3 DNA follows: TGCAGCGTTGAAGTGGGGGGGAATGGCAATCAGCCCCAGCATTTT. Its protein is CSVEVGGNGNQPQHF.

In this sample, this clone turned up once. V gene TRBV3-1 (or the pseudogene TRBV3-2) combines with J gene TRBJ2-5, with D perhaps matching TRBD2 (5 bases). Trimming removed 4 bases at V and 5 bases at J, with 23 bases between. This CDR3 comprises 17 residues. Germline values: CDR1 LGHDT, CDR2 YNNKEL (reference sequence). CDR3 region: CASSRRHTRNRQETQYF. The CDR3 DNA reads as TGTGCCAGCAGCCGGAGGCATACCCGGAACCGGCAGGAGACCCAGTACTTC.

This chain uses TRBV19 with TRBJ2-1; TRBD2 aligns across 11 bases. CDR1 is LNHDA, CDR2 SQIVND, per germline (reference sequence). Germline trimming cut 5 bases from V and 7 bases from J; bases unmatched to any gene: 10. The CDR3 extends over 16 amino acids. CDR3 sequence: CASSRLAGGSVNEQFF. CDR3 nucleotides: TGTGCCAGTAGTCGCCTAGCGGGGGGTTCGGTAAATGAGCAGTTCTTC.